This T cell receptor (beta chain) was profiled in a study of T cells in Graves' hyperthyroidism and ophthalmopathy. Study-level findings and limits: The model foresaw ophthalmopathy a median around 6 months prior to onset.

It was RNA transcripts that yielded the amplified TCR beta CDR3 regions. When the TCR CDR3 underwent first-round RT-PCR, the HTBI primer set was used. TCRdb ran MiXCR on the multiplex PCR reads and lists one entry per CDR3 protein. The sample lists around 520,000 distinct CDR3 sequences; around 15% were seen once. This clonotype was recorded a few times. As yet, its antigen is unknown. Germline CDR1 reads SGHNT; CDR2 reads YYREEE (reference sequence). The ends were cut back, 0 bases at V and 7 bases at J, with 11 bases in the middle. The CDR3 totals 14 residues. Patients between 18 and 65 years old had hyperthyroidism, newly diagnosed and lasting under 2 months. Uncontrolled infection, other autoimmune disease, pregnancy or lactation barred patients from enrollment. This sample holds PBMCs from around 9.9 ml fresh peripheral blood.

The chain combines TRBV5-4 with TRBJ2-1; D tentatively reads TRBD1 or TRBD2 (6 bases each). The origin of this receptor is a woman between 40 and 55 years old with Graves' hyperthyroidism. Sequencing used blood. The CDR3 DNA reads as TGTGCCAGCAGCTTGGCCCAGGGGAGGAATGAGCAGTTCTTC. The encoded protein is CASSLAQGRNEQFF.